This TCR beta chain was sequenced in a study of response to subunit inactivated influenza vaccine. Study-level findings and limits: Authors proposed each seasonal influenza vaccination draws in few new T cells.

V lost 6 bases, J lost 4 bases, and 9 bases lay in between. Looked up from germline, CDR1 is SNHLY and CDR2 is FYNNEI. This CDR3 is 12 amino acids long. This clonotype was detected a few times. Its antigen remains unidentified. TCRdb ran MiXCR on the RT-PCR reads and lists one entry per CDR3 protein. Of 300,000 to 350,000 distinct CDR3 sequences in the sample, roughly 20% were seen once. This chain links TRBV2 with TRBJ2-5; D remains ambiguous. The TCR originated in a man aged 45 to 75 who received an inactivated influenza vaccine. The sequences come from PBMCs from blood, collected less than 22 months after vaccination. Here the CDR3 reads CASRINLETQYF. The CDR3 coding sequence is TGTGCCAGCAGAATTAACCTAGAGACCCAGTACTTC.